The 20 T cell receptor beta chains below were found in one sample sequenced in a study of blood T cell repertoires in COVID-19 (dated by TCRdb to 2019 to 2021). Library prep was done by the immunoSEQ multiplex PCR assay. Drawn from immuneACCESS, this table holds only the in-frame rearrangements with V and J called that TCRdb kept. Clones are partly lost; checked studies trace under half to an unresolved V gene and leave the rest unexplained. The sample table holds about 140,000 clones, of which roughly 84% were seen once. The top ten hold 8.9% of the sample. Sequencing used peripheral blood. The receptors shown here come from a man in his thirties or forties with COVID-19, enrolled during active disease.

The chain is built from TRBV5-4 and TRBJ2-7; 10 bases agree with TRBD1. Germline V CDR1 and CDR2: SGHNT, YYREEE (reference sequence). V lost 4 bases, J lost 2 bases, and 3 bases stayed unmatched. This CDR3 is built from 14 residues. CDR3 sequence reads: CASSIGQGAYEQYF. The CDR3, as DNA: TGTGCCAGCAGCATCGGACAGGGGGCCTACGAGCAGTACTTC.

This chain connects TRBV6-5 to TRBJ1-1; D gene uncertain. Between the trimmed V and J ends, which lost 6 bases and 3 bases, there was a span of 14 bases. This CDR3 contains 14 residues. Looked up from germline, CDR1 is MNHEY and CDR2 is SVGAGI. The CDR3 region is CASRKERVYTEAFF. In DNA, the CDR3 is TGTGCCAGCAGAAAAGAAAGAGTGTACACTGAAGCTTTCTTT.

This clone was seen only once. This chain connects TRBV6-5 to TRBJ1-6, with 9 bases aligning to TRBD1. Germline V CDR1 and CDR2: MNHEY, SVGAGI. J lost 8 bases, V lost 4 bases, and 9 bases had no gene match. There are 16 residues in the CDR3. Written as DNA, the CDR3 is TGTGCCAGCAGTTCGCTCGGGACAGGGCATGATTCACCCCTCCACTTT. It codes for CASSSLGTGHDSPLHF.

The CDR3 loop is CASSRRDGELFF. The DNA of the CDR3 is TGTGCCAGCAGTAGGAGGGACGGGGAGCTGTTTTTT. The chain employs TRBV3-1 (or the pseudogene TRBV3-2) and TRBJ2-2, with D perhaps TRBD2 (6 bases). Germline V gives CDR1 LGHDT, CDR2 YNNKEL (reference sequence). This CDR3 region has 12 residues. V lost 6 bases to trimming and J lost 7 bases, with 9 bases between them.

CDR3 sequence: CASSLPGTSGKKTQYF. The CDR3 bases are TGTGCCAGCAGTCTGCCTGGGACTAGCGGGAAAAAGACCCAGTACTTC. The chain uses TRBV6-6 and TRBJ2-5, with 13 bases identical to TRBD2. Losses at the gene ends were 5 bases for V and 6 bases for J; bases not matched to a gene: 9. CDR1 and CDR2 from the germline V gene are MNHNY and SVGAGI (reference sequence). This CDR3 has 16 amino acids.

The chain carries TRBV25-1 and TRBJ2-5; a weak D match, TRBD1 (6 bases). V lost 5 bases and J 2 bases, leaving 9 bases between the germline ends. Germline assignment: CDR1 MGHDK and CDR2 SYGVNS. This CDR3 comprises 13 residues. The DNA of the CDR3 is TGTGCCAGCAGTCGACAGGCACAAGAGACCCAGTACTTC. This sequence encodes CASSRQAQETQYF.

This chain connects TRBV29-1 to TRBJ1-2; D is unresolved. The V and J ends lost 5 bases and 7 bases respectively, with 11 bases between them. The length of the CDR3 is 11 residues. CDR1 and CDR2 from the germline V gene are SQVTM and ANQGSEA. CDR3 in DNA: TGCAGCGTTCATTTGACTTCTGGCTACACCTTC. Residues: CSVHLTSGYTF.

The chain has TRBV28 and TRBJ2-2; the match to TRBD1 covers 8 bases. From germline, CDR1 is MDHEN and CDR2 SYDVKM. The CDR3 has 15 amino acids. Trimming at V came to 0 bases and at J to 6 bases, leaving 3 bases not matched to a gene. The CDR3 spells CASSLWTDRAGELFF. The CDR3 nucleotides read TGTGCCAGCAGTTTATGGACGGACAGGGCCGGGGAGCTGTTTTTT.

This clone was detected only once. The rearrangement uses TRBV28 and TRBJ2-7; D not certain. The CDR3 contains 12 residues. CDR1 MDHEN and CDR2 SYDVKM come from the germline V gene. Trimming left V 6 bases short and J 3 bases short, with 9 bases between. The CDR3 nucleotides read TGTGCCAGCAGAGGTCGACTCTACGAGCAGTACTTC. The encoded protein is CASRGRLYEQYF.

The chain joins TRBV10-3 to TRBJ2-7; 7 nucleotides line up with TRBD1. CDR1 and CDR2 from the germline V gene are ENHRY and SYGVKD. V dropped 10 bases and J dropped 3; count of bases not matched to a gene: 6. This CDR3 contains 12 residues. CDR3 amino acids: CATGQAGYEQYF. CDR3 sequence (DNA): TGTGCCACCGGACAGGCCGGCTACGAGCAGTACTTC.

The V gene is TRBV10-3, the J gene TRBJ1-1; D might be TRBD1 (5 bases). This CDR3 has 15 residues. Germline assignment: CDR1 ENHRY and CDR2 SYGVKD. Trimming removed 4 bases at V and 1 base at J, with 13 bases between. The CDR3 spells CAISAGEARNTEAFF. The CDR3 DNA follows: TGTGCCATCAGTGCGGGGGAGGCGAGGAACACTGAAGCTTTCTTT.

This clone has only a few counts. DNA for the CDR3: TGTGCCAGCTCACCTGGACAGGCCCGGAGGAAACTGTTTTTT. Translated: CASSPGQARRKLFF. The rearrangement links TRBV18 to TRBJ1-4; 7 nucleotides align to TRBD1. This CDR3 comprises 14 residues. CDR1 is KGHSH, CDR2 LQKENI, per germline. The V gene end was trimmed by 3 bases and the J gene end by 11 bases; junction bases not matched to a gene: 9.

The rearrangement uses TRBV5-1 and TRBJ1-1, with 10 bases matching TRBD1. The CDR3 length is 14 residues. The J segment lost 11 bases and the V segment lost 0 bases, leaving 7 bases of the junction unmatched. Germline V gives CDR1 SGHRS, CDR2 YFSETQ. Written as DNA, the CDR3 is TGCGCCAGCAGCTTGGAAGGACAGGGGGTGATGGCTTTCTTT. Translation: CASSLEGQGVMAFF.

This clone was counted once. The rearrangement joins TRBV28 to TRBJ1-1, with 7 bases matching TRBD1. Trimming took 6 bases from V and 3 from J; bases not matched to a gene: 7. The CDR3 runs to 14 residues. CDR1 MDHEN and CDR2 SYDVKM come from the germline V gene. The CDR3 DNA reads TGTGCCAGCAGCCCAAACGGACAGGACACTGAAGCTTTCTTT. Its translation is CASSPNGQDTEAFF.

This clone turned up a few times. The V and J genes are TRBV18 and TRBJ1-2; the D gene is possibly TRBD1 (6 bases). V lost 1 base and J lost 7, with 19 bases in between. Germline V gene data show CDR1 as KGHSH and CDR2 as LQKENI. This CDR3 region has 16 residues. CDR3 sequence: CASSPRPDGGRGGYTF. The CDR3 bases are TGTGCCAGCTCACCACGACCCGACGGGGGGCGAGGTGGCTACACCTTC. Looking up the rest from reference TRBV18 and TRBJ1-2 gives the full variable domain: NAGVMQNPRHLVRRRGQEARLRCSPMKGHSHVYWYRQLPEEGLKFMVYLQKENIIDESGMPKERFSAEFPKEGPSILRIQQVVRGDSAAYFCASSPRPDGGRGGYTFGSGTRLTVV.

This clone was seen a handful of times. The genes are TRBV11-2 and TRBJ2-1; possible D gene TRBD2, 6 bases. There are 13 residues in the CDR3. The V gene's germline CDR1 is SGHAT and CDR2 FQNNGV. Trimming stripped 2 bases from V and 6 bases from J, with 8 bases between. For the CDR3, the DNA is TGTGCCAGCAGCTTACTAGCGCCCAATGAGCAGTTCTTC. Its translation: CASSLLAPNEQFF.

V gene TRBV5-5 combines with J gene TRBJ1-3; TRBD1 matches 10 bases. CDR1 SGHKS and CDR2 YYEKEE come from the germline V gene (reference sequence). After removal of 3 bases from V and 2 bases from J, the junction contained 5 bases not matched to a gene. This CDR3 is 16 amino acids long. CDR3 sequence reads: CASSSTGGLAGNTIYF. In DNA form, the CDR3 reads TGTGCCAGCAGCTCGACAGGGGGCTTGGCTGGAAACACCATATATTTT.

The chain couples TRBV24-1 to TRBJ1-4; D possibly corresponds to TRBD1 (5 bases). The ends were cut back, 5 bases at V and 4 bases at J, with 16 bases in the middle. The CDR3 length is 16 residues. Per the germline V gene, CDR1 is KGHDR and CDR2 is SFDVKD. The DNA of the CDR3 is TGTGCCACCAGTGGCGGGACTACTACTCTTAATGAAAAACTGTTTTTT. It specifies CATSGGTTTLNEKLFF.

CDR3 nucleotide sequence: TGTGCCAGCAGCCCGCGAACCTCGACTAGTTCGAATGAGCAGTTCTTC. Protein: CASSPRTSTSSNEQFF. J is TRBJ2-1 and V is TRBV7-2; weak D call: TRBD2 (6 bases). Germline CDR1 SGHTA, CDR2 FQGNSA. V shed 5 bases and J shed 7 bases, with 21 bases lying between them. The CDR3 consists of 16 residues.

This chain uses TRBV4-2 with TRBJ2-7; tentatively, D is TRBD1 (6 bases). CDR3 length: 16 residues. Germline CDR1 and CDR2: LGHNA and YNFKEQ. Trimming took off 0 bases at V and 2 bases at J, with 14 bases between the two ends. This chain's CDR3 is CASSQDWTEIAYEQYF. The CDR3 DNA reads TGTGCCAGCAGCCAAGATTGGACAGAAATCGCCTACGAGCAGTACTTC.